Listed here are 7 T cell receptor beta chains from one sample, sequenced in a study of CD8 T cells in ankylosing spondylitis. TCRdb reanalysed the 5' RACE reads using MiXCR and keeps one entry per CDR3 protein. The sample includes under 200,000 distinct CDR3 sequences, 9.8% of them seen just once. Sequenced sample: blood, either unsorted or a sorted T cell fraction (not recorded which). The receptors were gathered from a female donor with ankylosing spondylitis or in good health (not recorded which).

In its sample, this clonotype was seen a few times. V gene TRBV4-1 combines with J gene TRBJ2-3; perhaps TRBD2 as D (6 bases). The length of the CDR3 is 15 residues. Germline V gives CDR1 MGHRA, CDR2 YSYEKL. The V end lost 5 bases, the J end lost 5 bases, and 17 bases lay between the germline ends. Written as DNA, the CDR3 is TGCGCCAGCAGCGCAGGACTAACTCCCGGAGATACGCAGTATTTT. It yields the protein CASSAGLTPGDTQYF.

This chain connects TRBV3-1 to TRBJ2-5, with D uncertain. The CDR3 length is 12 residues. V dropped 3 bases and J dropped 2 bases, with 4 bases sitting between them. Per germline, CDR1 LGHDT and CDR2 YNNKEL (reference sequence). The CDR3, as DNA: TGTGCCAGCAGCCATGATCAAGAGACCCAGTACTTC. It specifies CASSHDQETQYF.

Notes on this clonotype: One end of the junction fails to match germline, which may point to a read error. This chain uses TRBV7-7 with TRBJ2-3; D may be TRBD1 (5 bases). The CDR3 is made up of 14 amino acids. Germline V gene sequence: CDR1 SSHAT, CDR2 FNYEAQ (reference sequence). The chain's CDR3 is CASSPEGGTDTQYF. The CDR3 DNA follows: TGTGCTAGCAGCCCCGAAGGGGGCACAGATACGCAGTATTTT. The full variable domain, completed using reference TRBV7-7 and TRBJ2-3, is GAGVSQSPRYKVTKRGQDVTLRCDPISSHATLYWYQQALGQGPEFLTYFNYEAQPDKSGLPSDRFSAERPEGSISTLTIQRTEQRDSAMYRCASSPEGGTDTQYFGPGTRLTVL.

This clonotype was observed a few times. This chain uses TRBV20-1 with TRBJ1-5; a possible D gene is TRBD1 (6 bases). Trimming shortened V by 0 bases and J by 1 base, and 13 bases separated the two germline ends. This CDR3 region has 16 residues. Germline loops: CDR1 DFQATT, CDR2 SNEGSKA (reference sequence). Here the CDR3 reads CSARDRGETSNQPQHF. The CDR3 DNA follows: TGCAGTGCTAGAGACAGGGGCGAAACGAGCAATCAGCCCCAGCATTTT.

V usage is TRBV7-6 and J usage is TRBJ1-5, with D possibly being TRBD1 (5 bases). V gave up 5 bases and J gave up 0 bases, with 8 bases separating them. The CDR3 consists of 14 residues. Looked up from germline, CDR1 is SGHVS and CDR2 is FNYEAQ. CDR3 loop: CASSPRGSNQPQHF. The CDR3 nucleotides read TGTGCCAGCAGCCCGAGGGGTAGCAATCAGCCCCAGCATTTT.

This clonotype was seen more than once but under ten times. CDR3 sequence (DNA): TGTGCCAGTGGACAGGACTACTCTGGAAACACCATATATTTT. Protein sequence: CASGQDYSGNTIYF. This rearrangement joins TRBV19 to TRBJ1-3; 7 nucleotides agree with TRBD1. Germline lookup yields CDR1 LNHDA and CDR2 SQIVND (reference sequence). V lost 8 bases to trimming and J lost 0 bases; unmatched junction nucleotides: 4. The CDR3 has 14 residues.

Many counts were recorded for this clonotype. V and J are TRBV27 and TRBJ2-1; D perhaps matches TRBD1 (5 bases). Deletions cut 7 bases from V and 7 bases from J, with 14 bases between. The CDR3 consists of 13 residues. The germline CDR1 and CDR2 sequences are MNHEY and SMNVEV (reference sequence). CDR3 in DNA: TGTGCCAGCAAGGGGTTAGGGGATAATGAGCAGTTCTTC. This codes for CASKGLGDNEQFF.